A single sample gave rise to the 17 T cell receptor beta chains below, sequenced in a study of beta chain features in type 1 diabetes. The whole isolated RNA underwent reverse transcription, so sequencing captured expressed TCRB transcripts. Assay used: immunoSEQ multiplex PCR; TCRdb lists only in-frame clones, some missing. The table lists hundreds of thousands of clones, roughly 8% of them singletons. The sequencing input was central memory CD4+ T cells from blood. Receptors originate from a woman in her late teens or twenties in good health.

The chain recombines TRBV28 with TRBJ1-4, with D perhaps matching TRBD1 (6 bases). Looked up from germline, CDR1 is MDHEN and CDR2 is SYDVKM. Trimming stripped 6 bases from V and 10 bases from J, with 9 bases between. The CDR3 extends over 11 amino acids. CDR3 amino acids: CASSQDRKLFF. The CDR3 DNA sequence: TGTGCCAGCAGCCAGGACAGAAAACTGTTTTTT.

In this sample, this clone turned up a few times. The rearrangement uses TRBV7-3 and TRBJ2-3; the D is unclear. Deletions cut 3 bases from V and 4 bases from J, with 8 bases between. The length of the CDR3 is 13 residues. The germline V gene has CDR1 SGHTA and CDR2 FQGTGA. CDR3 sequence: CASSFGPPDTQYF. The CDR3 nucleotides read TGTGCCAGCAGCTTTGGTCCCCCAGATACGCAGTATTTT. The full variable domain, in which reference TRBV7-3 and TRBJ2-3 provide the parts outside the CDR3, is GAGVSQTPSNKVTEKGKYVELRCDPISGHTALYWYRQSLGQGPEFLIYFQGTGAADDSGLPNDRFFAVRPEGSVSTLKIQRTERGDSAVYLCASSFGPPDTQYFGPGTRLTVL.

Only a few counts were recorded for this clone. The chain is built from TRBV5-1 and TRBJ1-2, with D perhaps matching TRBD1 (6 bases). The CDR3 is 15 amino acids. Germline V gives CDR1 SGHRS, CDR2 YFSETQ. The V end lost 0 bases, the J end lost 6 bases, and 15 bases lay between the germline ends. CDR3 sequence reads: CASSLGTDLENGYTF. CDR3 sequence (DNA): TGCGCCAGCAGCTTGGGGACAGACCTGGAGAATGGCTACACCTTC.

In its sample, this clone was seen a few times. V usage is TRBV19 and J usage is TRBJ1-1; 7 bases align to TRBD1. V dropped 8 bases and J dropped 1; count of bases not matched to a gene: 10. Per germline, CDR1 LNHDA and CDR2 SQIVND (reference sequence). The length of the CDR3 is 15 residues. CDR3 nucleotides: TGTGCCAGTTACAGGGGCCGAGACTGGAACACTGAAGCTTTCTTT. Translated, it gives CASYRGRDWNTEAFF.

This clone has at least ten counts. The CDR3 region has the DNA TGTGCCAGCAGCTCCGGACCCGGGAGGCAGTATTTT. Residues: CASSSGPGRQYF. The chain is built from TRBV7-3 and TRBJ2-3, with D possibly TRBD2 on 6 matching bases. The germline V gene encodes CDR1 SGHTA and CDR2 FQGTGA. The CDR3 runs to 12 residues. V was clipped by 4 bases and J by 11 bases, with 13 bases between them.

The V gene is TRBV29-1, the J gene TRBJ2-1; possibly TRBD1 for D (6 bases). Germline assignment: CDR1 SQVTM and CDR2 ANQGSEA. The V and J ends lost 4 bases and 9 bases respectively, with 16 bases between them. The CDR3 has 13 residues. CDR3 nucleotides: TGCAGCGTTGTTCAACAGGGCGCTGGTGAGCAGTTCTTC. Protein: CSVVQQGAGEQFF.

The table lists this clone with a few counts. The chain links TRBV28 to TRBJ2-1, with D unresolved. This CDR3 has 14 amino acids. CDR1 MDHEN and CDR2 SYDVKM come from the germline V gene. Trimming cost V 10 bases and J 8 bases, with 21 bases left between them. CDR3 nucleotide sequence: TGTGCCACCCACACCGTTCTATCTCCCCATGAGCAGTTCTTC. Translation: CATHTVLSPHEQFF.

This clone was seen a handful of times. The chain joins TRBV7-2 to TRBJ2-7, with a tentative D call TRBD1 (5 bases). This CDR3 spans 15 amino acids. Trimming stripped 1 base from V and 1 base from J, with 11 bases between. Per the germline V gene, CDR1 is SGHTA and CDR2 is FQGNSA. CDR3 protein: CASSLGPRQSYEQYF. The DNA of the CDR3 is TGTGCCAGCAGCTTAGGGCCCCGACAGTCCTACGAGCAGTACTTC.

This chain connects TRBV11-2 to TRBJ1-4; D uncertain. CDR1 SGHAT and CDR2 FQNNGV come from the germline V gene. V was clipped by 1 base and J by 4 bases, with 7 bases between them. The CDR3 has 14 residues. Here the CDR3 reads CASSLAAFNEKLFF. DNA for the CDR3: TGTGCCAGCAGCTTAGCCGCTTTTAATGAAAAACTGTTTTTT. Supplemented by reference TRBV11-2 and TRBJ1-4, the full variable domain reads EAGVAQSPRYKIIEKRQSVAFWCNPISGHATLYWYQQILGQGPKLLIQFQNNGVVDDSQLPKDRFSAERLKGVDSTLKIQPAKLEDSAVYLCASSLAAFNEKLFFGSGTQLSVL.

This clone was seen repeatedly, ten times or more. The chain links TRBV28 to TRBJ2-2; D remains ambiguous. Germline V lookup: CDR1 MDHEN, CDR2 SYDVKM. The CDR3 runs 13 residues. The V end lost 1 base, the J end lost 6 bases, and 6 bases lay between the germline ends. CDR3 protein: CASSLSDAGELFF. CDR3 coding DNA: TGTGCCAGCAGTTTATCCGACGCCGGGGAGCTGTTTTTT.

This clone was seen a handful of times. The rearrangement links TRBV2 to TRBJ1-4; D is perhaps TRBD1 (5 bases). The ends were cut back, 7 bases at V and 6 bases at J, with 15 bases in the middle. The CDR3 runs to 14 residues. CDR1 and CDR2 from the germline V gene are SNHLY and FYNNEI. The CDR3 reads CASTKLGPDEKLFF. The CDR3 DNA is TGTGCCAGCACGAAGCTGGGGCCAGATGAAAAACTGTTTTTT.

This clone was seen only a few times. V is TRBV28 and J is TRBJ2-2; 11 nucleotides agree with TRBD2. CDR3 length: 15 amino acids. V lost 2 bases and J lost 4; bases outside the gene matches: 0. Looked up from germline, CDR1 is MDHEN and CDR2 is SYDVKM. DNA of the CDR3: TGTGCCAGCAGTTTAACTAGCGGGAGCACCGGGGAGCTGTTTTTT. Protein sequence: CASSLTSGSTGELFF.

Comment on this clone: The sample holds other DNA sequences that translate to the same CDR3. The V and J genes are TRBV19 and TRBJ2-2; D possibly corresponds to TRBD1 (6 bases). Germline CDR1 and CDR2: LNHDA and SQIVND (reference sequence). The CDR3 length is 15 residues. The V end was cut by 7 bases, the J end by 1 base, with 13 bases between. DNA of the CDR3: TGTGCCAGTACCCCGGGACAACTGAACACCGGGGAGCTGTTTTTT. It yields the protein CASTPGQLNTGELFF.

V usage is TRBV28 and J usage is TRBJ2-7; TRBD1 agrees at 9 bases. CDR3 length equals 15 residues. With V trimmed by 6 bases and J by 2 bases, 8 bases remained unmatched. Germline CDR1 reads MDHEN; CDR2 reads SYDVKM. The CDR3 DNA reads TGTGCCAGCAGACCACAGGGGGCTGAAGCCTACGAGCAGTACTTC. Protein sequence: CASRPQGAEAYEQYF.

V is TRBV28 and J is TRBJ1-2; tentatively, D is TRBD1 (6 bases). This CDR3 has 16 residues. Germline V gives CDR1 MDHEN, CDR2 SYDVKM. The V and J ends lost 3 bases and 3 bases respectively, with 17 bases between them. CDR3: CASSFTANREDYGYTF. The CDR3 nucleotides are TGTGCCAGCAGTTTTACTGCGAACAGGGAAGACTATGGCTACACCTTC.

V usage is TRBV12-5 and J usage is TRBJ2-1; D possibly corresponds to TRBD2 (5 bases). The CDR3 totals 14 residues. Trimming removed 3 bases at V and 7 bases at J, with 13 bases between. From germline, CDR1 is LGHNT and CDR2 FRNRAP. CDR3 loop: CASGFGEFGNEQFF. CDR3 in DNA: TGTGCTAGTGGTTTTGGGGAGTTCGGAAATGAGCAGTTCTTC.

Notes on this clone: At one of its ends the junction is not consistent with the germline gene, which may arise from a read error. The J gene is TRBJ2-7, the V gene TRBV4-3, with D tentatively TRBD1 (5 bases). This CDR3 is 15 amino acids long. From germline, CDR1 is LGHNA and CDR2 YSLEER. CDR3 region: CASSQEVWQGYGQYF. The CDR3 region has the DNA TGCGCCAGCAGCCAAGAGGTATGGCAGGGATACGGGCAGTACTTC.